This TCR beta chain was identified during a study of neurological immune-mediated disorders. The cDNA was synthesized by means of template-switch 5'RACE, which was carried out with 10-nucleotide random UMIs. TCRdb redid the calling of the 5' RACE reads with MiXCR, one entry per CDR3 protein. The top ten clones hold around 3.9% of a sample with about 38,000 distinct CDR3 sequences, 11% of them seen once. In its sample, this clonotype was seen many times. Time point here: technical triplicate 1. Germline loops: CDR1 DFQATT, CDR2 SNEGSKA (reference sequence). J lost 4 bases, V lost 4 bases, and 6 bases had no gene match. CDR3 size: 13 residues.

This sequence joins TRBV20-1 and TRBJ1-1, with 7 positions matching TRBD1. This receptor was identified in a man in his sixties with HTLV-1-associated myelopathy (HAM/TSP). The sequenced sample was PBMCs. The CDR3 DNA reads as TGCAGTGCTACCAGACAGGGATTCACTGAAGCTTTCTTT. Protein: CSATRQGFTEAFF.